Listed here are 12 T cell receptor beta chains from one sample, sequenced in a study of CD8+ T cells in alopecia areata. Treatment indicated: oral pan-JAK inhibitor, 5-10 mg twice daily. Reverse transcribed after extraction, RNA yielded cDNA as the sequencing template. Sequenced by immunoSEQ multiplex PCR; TCRdb stores in-frame clones only, minus some. Here the sample spans 170,000 or so clones, roughly two thirds being singletons. Sequencing used CD4+ T cells sorted from blood, obtained at week 4, from a patient treated with tofacitinib. These receptors were collected from a human donor with alopecia areata.

The chain has TRBV30 and TRBJ1-5; TRBD1 is a possible D gene (5 bases). The germline gives CDR1 GTSNPN, CDR2 SVGIG (reference sequence). This CDR3 contains 14 residues. Trimming cost V 3 bases and J 0 bases, with 9 bases left between them. CDR3 region: CAWRSRASNQPQHF. CDR3 nucleotide sequence: TGTGCCTGGAGAAGCAGGGCTAGCAATCAGCCCCAGCATTTT.

The chain recombines TRBV29-1 with TRBJ1-2; D is undetermined. This CDR3 region has 14 residues. Germline V gene data show CDR1 as SQVTM and CDR2 as ANQGSEA. Trimming pared 4 bases from V and 2 bases from J, leaving 14 bases between. The CDR3 loop is CSVVSGWENYGYTF. The CDR3 DNA reads TGCAGCGTTGTGTCGGGGTGGGAGAACTATGGCTACACCTTC.

The chain links TRBV11-2 to TRBJ1-2; D remains ambiguous. CDR3 length: 14 amino acids. Between the trimmed V and J ends, which lost 4 bases and 0 bases, there was a span of 9 bases. CDR1 and CDR2 (germline): SGHAT, FQNNGV. The DNA for the CDR3 is TGTGCCAGCAGCTCCCCACGTACTAACTATGGCTACACCTTC. This translates into CASSSPRTNYGYTF.

The rearrangement links TRBV29-1 to TRBJ2-2, with TRBD1 as a possible D gene (6 bases). V lost 0 bases and J lost 2, with 13 bases in between. Germline V lookup: CDR1 SQVTM, CDR2 ANQGSEA. The CDR3 loop spans 16 amino acids. The CDR3: CSVEDLQGKNTGELFF. The CDR3 bases are TGCAGCGTTGAAGATCTGCAGGGGAAAAACACCGGGGAGCTGTTTTTT.

The rearrangement uses TRBV7-3 and TRBJ2-1; D remains ambiguous. The CDR3 has 16 residues. Germline values: CDR1 SGHTA, CDR2 FQGTGA. With 6 bases removed from V and 8 bases from J, the gap between germline ends came to 23 bases. The CDR3 region is CASSPSPIPTTDEQFF. The CDR3 DNA is TGTGCCAGCAGTCCTTCACCGATTCCTACAACGGATGAGCAGTTCTTC.

This clone appeared a single time. V gene TRBV29-1 combines with J gene TRBJ2-1, with D perhaps matching TRBD1 (6 bases). V was trimmed by 7 bases and J by 7 bases, leaving 17 bases between them. Germline-derived CDR1 and CDR2 are SQVTM and ANQGSEA. The CDR3 is 13 amino acids. CDR3 amino acids: CSAPTGSWNEQFF. CDR3 bases: TGCAGCGCCCCGACAGGTTCCTGGAATGAGCAGTTCTTC.

CDR3 nucleotide sequence: TGCGCCAGCAGCCAAGAAAGGGGGGTGACCCAGTACTTC. This sequence encodes CASSQERGVTQYF. J is TRBJ2-5 and V is TRBV4-3, with D perhaps matching TRBD1 or TRBD2 (6 bases each). This CDR3 region has 13 residues. CDR1 and CDR2 (germline): LGHNA, YSLEER. V dropped 0 bases and J dropped 7 bases, with 9 bases sitting between them.

The table lists this clone with a few counts. CDR3 protein: CASSEGSGAGGELFF. In nucleotides, the CDR3 is TGTGCCAGCAGTGAAGGGAGCGGGGCAGGCGGGGAGCTGTTTTTT. This sequence joins TRBV25-1 and TRBJ2-2; 7 positions match TRBD2. The CDR3 contains 15 residues. Unmatched junction bases numbered 7, after V lost 2 bases and J lost 7 bases. Germline V gene sequence: CDR1 MGHDK, CDR2 SYGVNS.

The chain is built from TRBV6-5 and TRBJ1-1, with D possibly matching TRBD1 (5 bases). Germline V gene sequence: CDR1 MNHEY, CDR2 SVGAGI. The V end lost 7 bases, the J end lost 1 base, and 13 bases lay between the germline ends. The CDR3 has 14 amino acids. The CDR3 loop reads CASNLLGANTEAFF. In DNA, the CDR3 is TGTGCCAGCAACCTACTAGGGGCGAACACTGAAGCTTTCTTT.

The V and J genes are TRBV30 and TRBJ1-5; perhaps TRBD1 as D (5 bases). The CDR3 consists of 14 residues. Germline values: CDR1 GTSNPN, CDR2 SVGIG (reference sequence). V lost 0 bases and J 6 bases, leaving 12 bases between the germline ends. Here the CDR3 DNA reads TGTGCCTGGAGTGTACTGGGGCTAGGTCAGCCCCAGCATTTT. Its protein product is CAWSVLGLGQPQHF.

The chain combines TRBV30 with TRBJ1-6, with D hard to call. V was shortened by 4 bases and J by 8 bases, with 18 bases between the two germline ends. CDR3 length equals 15 residues. Germline V CDR1 and CDR2: GTSNPN, SVGIG (reference sequence). CDR3 loop: CAWTMIPFRDSPLHF. The DNA of the CDR3 is TGTGCCTGGACCATGATTCCGTTTCGGGATTCACCCCTCCACTTT.

V is TRBV29-1 and J is TRBJ2-2, with TRBD1 matching 10 bases. Germline CDR1 reads SQVTM; CDR2 reads ANQGSEA. The V and J ends lost 6 bases and 6 bases, in that order; junction bases with no gene match: 10. The length of the CDR3 is 15 residues. The CDR3 here is CSVRTGGNQAGELFF. CDR3 nucleotides: TGCAGCGTACGGACAGGGGGAAATCAGGCCGGGGAGCTGTTTTTT.